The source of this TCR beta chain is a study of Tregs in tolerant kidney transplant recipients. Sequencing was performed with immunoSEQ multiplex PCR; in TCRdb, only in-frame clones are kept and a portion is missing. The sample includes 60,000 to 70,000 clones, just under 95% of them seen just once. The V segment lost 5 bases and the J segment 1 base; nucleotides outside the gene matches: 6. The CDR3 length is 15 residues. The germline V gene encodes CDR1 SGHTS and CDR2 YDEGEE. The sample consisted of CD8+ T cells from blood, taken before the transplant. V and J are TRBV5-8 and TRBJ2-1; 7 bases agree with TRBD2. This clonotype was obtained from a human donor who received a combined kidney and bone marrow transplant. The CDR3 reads CASRHLAASYNEQFF. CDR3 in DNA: TGTGCCAGCAGACACCTAGCGGCTTCCTACAATGAGCAGTTCTTC.